A selection of T cell receptor beta chains follows, all from one sample in a study of OX40 agonist ivuxolimab in advanced cancers. This table comes from immunoSEQ multiplex PCR, and its TCRdb copy is limited to in-frame clones, with some not included. The sample lists about 85,000 clones, about 86% occurring once. This sample comprised CD4+ or CD8+ T cells sorted from blood, obtained in a trial of the OX40 agonist ivuxolimab. Receptors originate from an adult with an advanced solid tumor such as melanoma, head and neck, liver or kidney cancer. Each CDR3 is given with its conserved first and last residue. D genes are given only for firm matches. The size field is filled for only some rows; it gives once, few, many or a size class.

>once|TRBJ2-7|TRBV27|TRBD2
TGTGCCAGCAGTATCGGGACTAGCGGGGCCTACGAGCAGTACTTC
CASSIGTSGAYEQYF
>NA|TRBJ2-5|TRBV2|TRBD2
TGTGCCAGCATCACATGGGCTAGCGGGAGGGAGGAGACCCAGTACTTC
CASITWASGREETQYF
>NA|TRBJ2-7|TRBV28|TRBD1
TGTGCCAGCAGTCTCCCGGGACAGGGGTCCTACGAGCAGTACTTC
CASSLPGQGSYEQYF
>once|TRBJ2-2|TRBV5-4|NA
TGTGCCAGCAGCCCCAAGGGGGACCCGGGGGCCGGGGAGCTGTTTTTT
CASSPKGDPGAGELFF
>once|TRBJ1-1|TRBV6-6|NA
TGTGCCAGCACCCCGGGGGGAGACACTGAAGCTTTCTTT
CASTPGGDTEAFF
>once|TRBJ2-7|TRBV6-1|TRBD1
TGTGCCAGCAGCTTGGACAGGGGGACCTACGAGCAGTACTTC
CASSLDRGTYEQYF
>NA|TRBJ2-5|TRBV28|NA
TGTGCCAGCAGTTCCGAGGGGGGAGAAGAGACCCAGTACTTC
CASSSEGGEETQYF
>once|TRBJ1-2|TRBV6-1|NA
TGTGCCAGCAGTGAAGGTGGCAGGGTCAGCTATGGCTACACCTTC
CASSEGGRVSYGYTF
>NA|TRBJ1-5|TRBV10-2|NA
TGCGCCAGCAGCGCGGACAGCAATCAGCCCCAGCATTTT
CASSADSNQPQHF
>NA|TRBJ2-7|TRBV7-2|NA
TGTGCCAGCAGGGAGACCCTCCTCTACGAGCAGTACTTC
CASRETLLYEQYF
>NA|TRBJ2-2|TRBV5-1|TRBD1
TGCGCCAGCAGCGTAACAGGGGCAAACACCGGGGAGCTGTTTTTT
CASSVTGANTGELFF
>few|TRBJ1-6|TRBV5-1|NA
TGCGCCAGCAGCTTGGAAGAAGTTACCTGGCCGGGATCACCCCTCCACTTT
CASSLEEVTWPGSPLHF
>NA|TRBJ2-3|TRBV6-5|NA
TGTGCCAGCGGTTCGGGACTCCACACAGATACGCAGTATTTT
CASGSGLHTDTQYF
>NA|TRBJ2-5|TRBV4-1|TRBD2
TGCGCCAGCAGCCGAGAGGCGGGGGGAGAGACCCAGTACTTC
CASSREAGGETQYF
>NA|TRBJ2-3|TRBV6-1|NA
TGTGCCAGCAGCGCCGGGACAAGCACAGATACGCAGTATTTT
CASSAGTSTDTQYF
>NA|TRBJ2-1|TRBV5-1|TRBD1
TGCGCCAGCAGCCTGGCGAGGCAGGGGGCCTACAATGAGCAGTTCTTC
CASSLARQGAYNEQFF
>NA|TRBJ2-6|TRBV28|NA
TGTGCCAGCCTATTGTCTGGGGGGGCCAACGTCCTGACTTTC
CASLLSGGANVLTF
>NA|TRBJ1-4|TRBV2|NA
TGTGCCAGCAGCCACAGGACCGAAAAACTGTTTTTT
CASSHRTEKLFF
>NA|TRBJ2-7|TRBV11-2|NA
TGTGCCAGCAGTTCCCCGCGCAGCTCCTCCTACGAGCAGTACTTC
CASSSPRSSSYEQYF
>few|TRBJ2-5|TRBV28|NA
TGTGCCAGCAGTTCGGAGACCCAGTACTTC
CASSSETQYF
>NA|TRBJ2-2|TRBV9|TRBD1
TGTGCCAGCAGCCCCGGTCCGGGACAGAGAGCCGGGGAGCTGTTTTTT
CASSPGPGQRAGELFF
>NA|TRBJ2-5|TRBV2|NA
TGTGCCAGCAAAGACAGGGAGGCGACCCAGTACTTC
CASKDREATQYF
>NA|TRBJ2-7|TRBV7-9|NA
TGTGCCAGCAGCGCGACTCCCCAGGTCGAGCAGTACTTC
CASSATPQVEQYF
>NA|TRBJ2-2|TRBV25-1|NA
TGTGCCAGCAGTGTGGTGGCCGGGGAGCTGTTTTTT
CASSVVAGELFF
>NA|TRBJ1-1|TRBV14|TRBD1
TGTGCCAGCAGCCAATACGCCGGGACAGGGGGGGGAGCTTTCTTT
CASSQYAGTGGGAFF
>NA|TRBJ1-4|TRBV28|NA
TGTGCCAGCAGCCCTGGGGTGGGGGAAATTAATGAAAAACTGTTTTTT
CASSPGVGEINEKLFF
>NA|TRBJ2-1|TRBV5-4|NA
TGTGCCAGCAGCCCGAGGGCTACAGACAATGAGCAGTTCTTC
CASSPRATDNEQFF
>NA|TRBJ1-5|TRBV9|NA
TGTGCCAGCAGCGTAGGGTTGGGGCAGCCCCAGCATTTT
CASSVGLGQPQHF
>NA|TRBJ1-4|TRBV25-1|NA
TGTGCCAGCAGTGGCAACAGGGTTAATGAAAAACTGTTTTTT
CASSGNRVNEKLFF
>NA|TRBJ2-3|TRBV7-9|TRBD1
TGTGCCAGCAAGGGCGCGGACAGGGGGCTTTTGCGGGGAGATACGCAGTATTTT
CASKGADRGLLRGDTQYF
>once|TRBJ1-5|TRBV4-1|NA
TGCGCCAGCAGCCAGGGAGGGGGACTACATCAGCCCCAGCATTTT
CASSQGGGLHQPQHF
>NA|TRBJ2-7|TRBV13|NA
TGTGCCAGCAGCGATTCGCGTATAGGTTCCTACGAGCAGTACTTC
CASSDSRIGSYEQYF
>NA|TRBJ2-3|TRBV27|NA
TGTGCCAGCCGTAGGACAGATACGCAGTATTTT
CASRRTDTQYF
>NA|TRBJ1-5|TRBV5-6|TRBD1
TGTGCCAGCAGCTTCGGGACAGGGAGGAGAAATCAGCCCCAGCATTTT
CASSFGTGRRNQPQHF
>NA|TRBJ1-2|TRBV7-6|NA
TGTGCCAGCAGCTTTAACAGTAACTATGGCTACACCTTC
CASSFNSNYGYTF
>NA|TRBJ2-7|TRBV5-4|NA
TGTGCCAGCAGCTTGGACCCCCCGGGACATAACTCCTACGAGCAGTACTTC
CASSLDPPGHNSYEQYF
>NA|TRBJ2-3|TRBV21-1|NA
TGTGCCAGCCGTGGGCGGTCTCTCCCCCCCGACAGTCGGGGAAACACAGATACGCAGTATTTT
CASRGRSLPPDSRGNTDTQYF
>NA|TRBJ1-6|TRBV14|NA
TGTGCCAGCAGCCTTGGGGCGGGCTTTCCGAATTCACCCCTCCACTTT
CASSLGAGFPNSPLHF
>NA|TRBJ2-5|TRBV30|TRBD1
TGTGCCTGGGCCGGGACAGTCCTTGAGACCCAGTACTTC
CAWAGTVLETQYF
>NA|TRBJ1-5|TRBV10-3|NA
TGTGCCATCAGACCTCAGGGGAAAAATCAGCCCCAGCATTTT
CAIRPQGKNQPQHF